The 7 T cell receptor beta chains given below trace back to one sample, sequenced in a study of cytomegalovirus exposure and HLA in healthy donors. PCR primers comprised 60 Vbeta and 13 Jbeta primers. TCRdb's copy holds only in-frame clones and misses some; the assay was immunoSEQ multiplex PCR. The sample shows roughly 92,000 clones, approximately 80% of them seen only once. Sequenced input: PBMCs. The receptors come from a woman aged 45-59 years in good health and CMV-seropositive.

The chain couples TRBV6-1 to TRBJ1-5; possibly TRBD1 for D (5 bases). Germline V gene data show CDR1 as MNHNS and CDR2 as SASEGT. The CDR3 covers 12 residues. V dropped 11 bases and J dropped 3 bases, with 11 bases sitting between them. The CDR3 DNA reads TGTGCCGGTAGACAGCACAATCAGCCCCAGCATTTT. Translation: CAGRQHNQPQHF.

The V call is TRBV5-4, the J call TRBJ2-1, with D possibly being TRBD2 (7 bases). The CDR3 loop spans 14 amino acids. Per germline, CDR1 SGHNT and CDR2 YYREEE (reference sequence). With 3 bases removed from V and 5 bases from J, the gap between germline ends came to 12 bases. The DNA of the CDR3 is TGTGCCAGCAGCTGGAGGGGGGGGGACAATGAGCAGTTCTTC. Its protein product is CASSWRGGDNEQFF.

The chain recombines TRBV2 with TRBJ1-2; D remains unclear. Deletions cut 9 bases from V and 6 bases from J, with 14 bases between. Germline CDR1 reads SNHLY; CDR2 reads FYNNEI. The CDR3 contains 12 residues. As DNA, the CDR3 is TGTGCCAGAACTAGAGGCTCGGATGGCTACACCTTC. Amino acid sequence: CARTRGSDGYTF.

In its sample, this clone ranks as medium-sized. The chain joins TRBV7-9 to TRBJ2-2; the D is unclear. Germline CDR1 SEHNR, CDR2 FQNEAQ (reference sequence). Trimming removed 3 bases from V and 4 bases from J, with 9 bases in between. The CDR3 loop spans 14 amino acids. The CDR3 DNA reads TGTGCCAGCAGCTTCTTTATTAGCACCGGGGAGCTGTTTTTT. It encodes CASSFFISTGELFF.

This chain links TRBV19 with TRBJ2-1; 8 nucleotides agree with TRBD2. The CDR3 spans 14 residues. Unmatched junction bases numbered 7, after V lost 6 bases and J lost 6 bases. Germline V gene data show CDR1 as LNHDA and CDR2 as SQIVND (reference sequence). CDR3 sequence: CASSHGTRGNEQFF. The CDR3 nucleotides read TGTGCCAGTAGCCACGGGACTAGAGGCAATGAGCAGTTCTTC.

The chain couples TRBV14 to TRBJ2-3; TRBD2 agrees at 12 bases. From germline, CDR1 is SGHDN and CDR2 FVKESK. V was clipped by 4 bases and J by 4 bases; unmatched bases: 3. This CDR3 has 15 amino acids. CDR3 sequence (DNA): TGTGCCAGCAGCCTCCGACTAGCGGGAGCAGATACGCAGTATTTT. As protein: CASSLRLAGADTQYF.

This clone was counted only a few times. V gene TRBV6-1 combines with J gene TRBJ1-1; 9 bases align to TRBD1. From germline, CDR1 is MNHNS and CDR2 SASEGT. Trimming took 6 bases from V and 1 from J; bases not matched to a gene: 3. CDR3 length: 14 amino acids. In DNA, the CDR3 is TGTGCCAGCAGCACGGGACAGGGGAACACTGAAGCTTTCTTT. Its translation is CASSTGQGNTEAFF.